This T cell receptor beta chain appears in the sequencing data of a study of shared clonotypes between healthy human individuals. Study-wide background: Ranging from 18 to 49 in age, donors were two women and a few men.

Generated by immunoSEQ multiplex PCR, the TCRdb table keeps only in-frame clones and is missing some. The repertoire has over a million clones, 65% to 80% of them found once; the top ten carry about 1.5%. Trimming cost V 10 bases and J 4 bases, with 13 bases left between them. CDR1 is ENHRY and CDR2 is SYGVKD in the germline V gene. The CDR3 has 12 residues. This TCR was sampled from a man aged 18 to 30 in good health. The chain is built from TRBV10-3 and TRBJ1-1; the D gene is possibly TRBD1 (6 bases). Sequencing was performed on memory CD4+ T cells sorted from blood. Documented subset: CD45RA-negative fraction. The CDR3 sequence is CATSGASTEAFF. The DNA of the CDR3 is TGTGCCACCTCGGGGGCATCCACTGAAGCTTTCTTT.